The clone carrying this T cell receptor (beta chain) was seen repeatedly, ten times or more. This sample was taken from a study of T cells in Graves' hyperthyroidism and ophthalmopathy. Regions amplified from RNA transcripts were the TCR beta CDR3 regions. The study used the HTBI primer set for a first-round RT-PCR of the TCR CDR3. TCRdb used MiXCR to reprocess the multiplex PCR reads, holding one entry per CDR3 protein. In the table there are around 350,000 distinct CDR3 sequences, about a fifth of which are singletons. There are 15 residues in the CDR3. CDR1 and CDR2 (germline): SEHNR, FQNEAQ (reference sequence). V was clipped by 5 bases and J by 2 bases; unmatched bases: 3. Graves' hyperthyroidism showing no ophthalmopathy progression within 18 months was considered stable.

The chain couples TRBV7-9 to TRBJ1-5; 10 bases line up with TRBD1. Sample: blood. The clonotype originates from a woman younger than 30 with Graves' hyperthyroidism. CDR3 loop: CASSPTGGGNQPQHF. DNA of the CDR3: TGTGCCAGCAGCCCGACAGGGGGCGGCAATCAGCCCCAGCATTTT.